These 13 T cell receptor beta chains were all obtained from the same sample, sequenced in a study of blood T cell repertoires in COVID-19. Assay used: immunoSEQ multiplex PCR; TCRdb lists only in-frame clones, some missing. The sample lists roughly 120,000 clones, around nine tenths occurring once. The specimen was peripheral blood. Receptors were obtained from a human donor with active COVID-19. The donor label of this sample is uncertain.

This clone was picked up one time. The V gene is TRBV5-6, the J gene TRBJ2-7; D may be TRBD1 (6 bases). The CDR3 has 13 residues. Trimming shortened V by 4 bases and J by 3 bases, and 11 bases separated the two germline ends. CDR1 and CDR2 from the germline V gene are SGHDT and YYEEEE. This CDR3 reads CASSAQGYYEQYF. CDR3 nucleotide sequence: TGTGCCAGCAGCGCACAGGGTTACTACGAGCAGTACTTC.

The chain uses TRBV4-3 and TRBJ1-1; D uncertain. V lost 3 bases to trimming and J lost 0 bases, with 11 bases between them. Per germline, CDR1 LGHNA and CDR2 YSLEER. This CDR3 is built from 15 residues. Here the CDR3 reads CASSHQAGMNTEAFF. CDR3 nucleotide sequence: TGCGCCAGCAGCCACCAGGCGGGCATGAACACTGAAGCTTTCTTT.

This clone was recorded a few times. CDR3 DNA sequence: TGTGCCAGCAGTTACTCAAGGACAGGGGGGGGCTATGGCTACACCTTC. This codes for CASSYSRTGGGYGYTF. V usage is TRBV6-5 and J usage is TRBJ1-2; 10 bases are shared with TRBD1. The germline gives CDR1 MNHEY, CDR2 SVGAGI. J lost 4 bases, V lost 0 bases, and 5 bases had no gene match. The CDR3 covers 16 residues.

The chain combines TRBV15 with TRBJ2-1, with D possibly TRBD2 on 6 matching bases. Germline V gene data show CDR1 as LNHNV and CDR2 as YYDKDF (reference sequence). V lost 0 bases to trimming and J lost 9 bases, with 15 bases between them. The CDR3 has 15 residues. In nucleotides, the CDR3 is TGTGCCACCAGCAGAGATCTATCGATGGGAGGTGAGCAGTTCTTC. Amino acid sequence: CATSRDLSMGGEQFF.

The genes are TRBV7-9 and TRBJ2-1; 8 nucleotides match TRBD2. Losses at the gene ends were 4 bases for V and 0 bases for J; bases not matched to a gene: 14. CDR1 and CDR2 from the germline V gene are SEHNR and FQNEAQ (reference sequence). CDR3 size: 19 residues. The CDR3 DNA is TGTGCCAGCAGCTCCCGACGAGGACTAGCCGCGAGCTCCTACAATGAGCAGTTCTTC. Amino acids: CASSSRRGLAASSYNEQFF.

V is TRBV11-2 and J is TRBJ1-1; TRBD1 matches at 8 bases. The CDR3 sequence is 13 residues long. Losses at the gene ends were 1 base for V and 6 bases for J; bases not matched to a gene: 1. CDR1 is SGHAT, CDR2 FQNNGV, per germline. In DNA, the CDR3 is TGTGCCAGCAGCTTAGTCAGGGGGCCTGAAGCTTTCTTT. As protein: CASSLVRGPEAFF. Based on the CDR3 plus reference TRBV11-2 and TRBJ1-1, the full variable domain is EAGVAQSPRYKIIEKRQSVAFWCNPISGHATLYWYQQILGQGPKLLIQFQNNGVVDDSQLPKDRFSAERLKGVDSTLKIQPAKLEDSAVYLCASSLVRGPEAFFGQGTRLTVV.

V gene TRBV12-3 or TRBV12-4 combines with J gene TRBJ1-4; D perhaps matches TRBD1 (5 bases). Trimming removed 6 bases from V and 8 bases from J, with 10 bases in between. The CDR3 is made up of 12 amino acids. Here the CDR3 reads CASSPGWEKLFF. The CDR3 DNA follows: TGTGCCAGCAGCCCAGGGTGGGAAAAACTGTTTTTT.

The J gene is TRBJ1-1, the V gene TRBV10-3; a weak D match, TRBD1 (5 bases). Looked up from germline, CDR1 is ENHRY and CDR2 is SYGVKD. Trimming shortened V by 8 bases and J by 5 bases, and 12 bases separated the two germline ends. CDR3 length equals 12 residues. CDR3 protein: CAISRVGTEAFF. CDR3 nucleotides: TGTGCCATCTCCAGGGTAGGGACTGAAGCTTTCTTT.

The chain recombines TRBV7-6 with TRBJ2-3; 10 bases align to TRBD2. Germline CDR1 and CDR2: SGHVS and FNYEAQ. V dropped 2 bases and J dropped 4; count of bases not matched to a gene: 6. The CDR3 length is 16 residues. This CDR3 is CASSLSAAGGADTQYF. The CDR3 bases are TGTGCCAGCAGCTTATCGGCAGCGGGGGGGGCAGATACGCAGTATTTT.

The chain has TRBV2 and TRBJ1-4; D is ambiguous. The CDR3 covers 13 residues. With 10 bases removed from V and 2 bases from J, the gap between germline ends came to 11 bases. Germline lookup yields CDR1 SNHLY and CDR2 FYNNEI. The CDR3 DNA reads TGTGCCATGAGGGTATCGACTAATGAAAAACTGTTTTTT. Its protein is CAMRVSTNEKLFF.

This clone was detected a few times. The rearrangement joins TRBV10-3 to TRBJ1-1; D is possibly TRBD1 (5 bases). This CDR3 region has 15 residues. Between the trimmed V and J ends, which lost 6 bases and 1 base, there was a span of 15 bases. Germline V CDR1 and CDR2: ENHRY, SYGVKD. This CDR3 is CAIRPQQDRNTEAFF. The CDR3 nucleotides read TGTGCCATCAGACCACAACAAGACAGGAACACTGAAGCTTTCTTT.

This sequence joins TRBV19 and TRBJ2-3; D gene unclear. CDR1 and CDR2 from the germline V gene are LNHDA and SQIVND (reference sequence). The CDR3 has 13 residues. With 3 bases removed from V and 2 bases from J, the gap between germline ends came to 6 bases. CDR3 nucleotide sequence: TGTGCCAGTAGTATCCAGATCACAGATACGCAGTATTTT. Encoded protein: CASSIQITDTQYF.

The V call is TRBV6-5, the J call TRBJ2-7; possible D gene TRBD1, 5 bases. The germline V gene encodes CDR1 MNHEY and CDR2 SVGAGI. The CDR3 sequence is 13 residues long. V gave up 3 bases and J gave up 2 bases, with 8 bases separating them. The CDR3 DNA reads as TGTGCCAGCAGTTATGGGGCCCCCTACGAGCAGTACTTC. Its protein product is CASSYGAPYEQYF.